Below, 22 T cell receptor beta chains from the same sample are listed, as sequenced in a study of OX40 agonist ivuxolimab in advanced cancers. Some clones are missing from TCRdb's copy, which holds only in-frame ones; the method was immunoSEQ multiplex PCR. This table has around 41,000 clones, 85% appearing once. The sample consisted of CD4+ or CD8+ T cells sorted from blood, taken in a trial of the OX40 agonist ivuxolimab. These TCRs come from an adult with an advanced solid tumor such as melanoma, head and neck, liver or kidney cancer.

Only one count was recorded for this clone. The rearrangement joins TRBV25-1 to TRBJ1-4; 8 nucleotides match TRBD1. CDR1 and CDR2 (germline): MGHDK, SYGVNS. V gave up 8 bases and J gave up 8 bases; unmatched junction bases: 7. CDR3 length: 13 residues. CDR3 DNA: TGTGCCAGCGCACAGGACAGGGCCGAAAAACTGTTTTTT. Its translation is CASAQDRAEKLFF.

The V gene is TRBV7-9, the J gene TRBJ2-7; TRBD2 might be the D (6 bases). V was pared by 6 bases and J by 4 bases, with 16 bases between. Germline V gives CDR1 SEHNR, CDR2 FQNEAQ (reference sequence). CDR3 length: 14 residues. CDR3 residues: CASRSAAGNYEQYF. CDR3 coding DNA: TGTGCCAGCAGGTCGGCGGCGGGGAATTACGAGCAGTACTTC.

The V gene is TRBV30, the J gene TRBJ2-5; 9 bases match TRBD2. Trimming removed 5 bases from V and 4 bases from J; junction bases left unmatched: 8. The length of the CDR3 is 14 residues. The germline V gene has CDR1 GTSNPN and CDR2 SVGIG (reference sequence). DNA for the CDR3: TGTGCCTGGTTACCAGCGGGAGGCATAGAGACCCAGTACTTC. Translation gives CAWLPAGGIETQYF.

This sequence joins TRBV28 and TRBJ2-4; no clear D. The CDR3 runs to 12 residues. Trimming left V 3 bases short and J 9 bases short, with 9 bases between. Germline V lookup: CDR1 MDHEN, CDR2 SYDVKM. CDR3 amino acids: CASSFEGFIQYF. CDR3 coding DNA: TGTGCCAGCAGTTTCGAAGGGTTCATTCAGTACTTC.

This rearrangement joins TRBV5-6 to TRBJ2-7; 9 bases align to TRBD1. V trimming: 3 bases; J trimming: 7 bases; junction bases outside the gene matches: 8. The germline gives CDR1 SGHDT, CDR2 YYEEEE. CDR3 size: 14 residues. CDR3 DNA sequence: TGTGCCAGCAGCTCCACAGGGGGCTCGGGTGAGCAGTACTTC. Protein product: CASSSTGGSGEQYF.

This rearrangement joins TRBV15 to TRBJ2-7, with D perhaps matching TRBD2 (5 bases). V was trimmed by 3 bases and J by 0 bases, leaving 9 bases between them. The germline gives CDR1 LNHNV, CDR2 YYDKDF (reference sequence). This CDR3 has 14 amino acids. CDR3 loop: CATSRDFYSYEQYF. The CDR3 DNA is TGTGCCACCAGCAGGGACTTCTACTCCTACGAGCAGTACTTC.

The rearrangement joins TRBV20-1 to TRBJ2-7, with a weak D call TRBD1 (6 bases). V shed 7 bases and J shed 2 bases, with 9 bases lying between them. This CDR3 contains 11 residues. CDR1 and CDR2 (germline): DFQATT, SNEGSKA (reference sequence). As DNA, the CDR3 is TGCAGTGTCCAGGGGCCCTACGAGCAGTACTTC. Translated: CSVQGPYEQYF.

The chain employs TRBV27 and TRBJ2-2; TRBD2 aligns across 9 bases. J was trimmed by 6 bases and V by 6 bases; bases with no gene match: 17. This CDR3 spans 18 amino acids. Germline V lookup: CDR1 MNHEY, CDR2 SMNVEV (reference sequence). CDR3 bases: TGTGCCAGCAGGAACCGTAATAGGGCTAGCGGGAAGCCCGGGGAGCTGTTTTTT. This translates into CASRNRNRASGKPGELFF.

This clone was seen a handful of times. The chain joins TRBV25-1 to TRBJ1-2; no clear D. V lost 1 base to trimming and J lost 8 bases, with 17 bases between them. Germline V lookup: CDR1 MGHDK, CDR2 SYGVNS. This CDR3 comprises 15 residues. The CDR3: CASSESGRKQLGYTF. The CDR3 region has the DNA TGTGCCAGCAGTGAATCTGGCAGGAAGCAACTAGGCTACACCTTC.

The chain has TRBV7-6 and TRBJ2-3; weak D call: TRBD1 (6 bases). V dropped 1 base and J dropped 8 bases, with 7 bases sitting between them. Germline CDR1 reads SGHVS; CDR2 reads FNYEAQ. The CDR3 loop spans 12 amino acids. The CDR3 loop is CASSLGGGTQYF. CDR3 in DNA: TGTGCCAGCAGCTTAGGAGGGGGTACGCAGTATTTT.

V usage is TRBV11-1 and J usage is TRBJ2-3; D may be TRBD1 (5 bases). Trimming stripped 5 bases from V and 2 bases from J, with 17 bases between. The CDR3 spans 16 residues. Germline CDR1 SGHAT, CDR2 FQDESV (reference sequence). Here the CDR3 DNA reads TGTGCCAGCAGCGAAGACCTGGGGCCACACACAGATACGCAGTATTTT. This sequence encodes CASSEDLGPHTDTQYF.

This chain connects TRBV28 to TRBJ1-2; D is undetermined. Germline assignment: CDR1 MDHEN and CDR2 SYDVKM. Trimming took off 6 bases at V and 0 bases at J, with 5 bases between the two ends. CDR3 length: 12 residues. The CDR3 here is CASREANYGYTF. Here the CDR3 DNA reads TGTGCCAGCAGAGAAGCTAACTATGGCTACACCTTC.

The J gene is TRBJ2-5, the V gene TRBV5-8; TRBD1 or TRBD2 may be the D gene (6 bases each). Germline loops: CDR1 SGHTS, CDR2 YDEGEE. The germline V and J ends were trimmed by 0 bases and 5 bases, with 14 bases remaining between them. The CDR3 covers 15 residues. Here the CDR3 DNA reads TGTGCCAGCAGCTTGGCCCGGGGGCTTGAGGAGACCCAGTACTTC. As protein: CASSLARGLEETQYF. The whole variable domain, remainder taken from reference TRBV5-8 and TRBJ2-5, is EAGVTQSPTHLIKTRGQQATLRCSPISGHTSVYWYQQALGLGLQFLLWYDEGEERNRGNFPPRFSGRQFPNYSSELNVNALELEDSALYLCASSLARGLEETQYFGPGTRLLVL.

This sequence joins TRBV7-9 and TRBJ2-2; D call uncertain. Trimming cost V 4 bases and J 2 bases, with 2 bases left between them. Per germline, CDR1 SEHNR and CDR2 FQNEAQ (reference sequence). This CDR3 contains 12 residues. The CDR3 region has the DNA TGTGCCAGCAGCTCAAACACCGGGGAGCTGTTTTTT. Amino acid sequence: CASSSNTGELFF.

Only a few counts were recorded for this clone. The genes are TRBV10-3 and TRBJ2-3; D might be TRBD2 (6 bases). The CDR3 extends over 14 amino acids. V shed 5 bases and J shed 0 bases, with 9 bases lying between them. CDR1 ENHRY and CDR2 SYGVKD come from the germline V gene. DNA for the CDR3: TGTGCCATCAGTCCCAGCGGGAGCACAGATACGCAGTATTTT. Protein sequence: CAISPSGSTDTQYF.

J is TRBJ1-1 and V is TRBV10-1, with 7 bases aligning to TRBD1. The V and J ends lost 7 bases and 4 bases, in that order; junction bases with no gene match: 9. The CDR3 spans 14 residues. In germline, CDR1 is WNHNN, CDR2 SYGVQD (reference sequence). Written as DNA, the CDR3 is TGCGCCAGCAAGCCGACCTGGGACAGCACTGAAGCTTTCTTT. This gives the protein CASKPTWDSTEAFF.

V and J are TRBV19 and TRBJ1-1; D is perhaps TRBD1 (5 bases). Germline loops: CDR1 LNHDA, CDR2 SQIVND (reference sequence). This CDR3 contains 15 residues. Trimming stripped 3 bases from V and 0 bases from J, with 11 bases between. The CDR3, as DNA: TGTGCCAGTAGTATCCGTGGGGCCATGAACACTGAAGCTTTCTTT. Protein product: CASSIRGAMNTEAFF.

The chain combines TRBV4-2 with TRBJ2-4; TRBD2 matches 7 bases. Trimming removed 1 base from V and 6 bases from J; junction bases left unmatched: 15. The CDR3 is 18 residues long. Germline V gene data show CDR1 as LGHNA and CDR2 as YNFKEQ. The CDR3 region is CASSQASPTSALGNIQYF. The CDR3 DNA sequence: TGTGCCAGCAGCCAAGCTTCACCTACTAGCGCCTTAGGAAACATTCAGTACTTC.

A single count supports this clone. V gene TRBV4-3 combines with J gene TRBJ2-2; no firm D call. The CDR3 spans 15 residues. Per the germline V gene, CDR1 is LGHNA and CDR2 is YSLEER. The V and J ends lost 4 bases and 1 base respectively, with 10 bases between them. This CDR3 reads CASSRTQRNTGELFF. The DNA of the CDR3 is TGCGCCAGCAGCCGAACCCAGCGGAACACCGGGGAGCTGTTTTTT.

The rearrangement uses TRBV14 and TRBJ1-1; 8 bases fit TRBD1. The CDR3 is 16 amino acids. Germline CDR1 reads SGHDN; CDR2 reads FVKESK. Trimming cost V 6 bases and J 5 bases; bases outside gene matches: 14. In DNA form, the CDR3 reads TGTGCCAGCAGTCGAGGGCAGGGGGCCGTGGTTACTGAAGCTTTCTTT. Its translation: CASSRGQGAVVTEAFF.

The chain combines TRBV19 with TRBJ2-1; possible D gene TRBD2, 6 bases. Trimming removed 4 bases from V and 9 bases from J, with 13 bases in between. Per germline, CDR1 LNHDA and CDR2 SQIVND (reference sequence). The CDR3 has 13 residues. Here the CDR3 reads CASSTGLRAEQFF. In nucleotides, the CDR3 is TGTGCCAGTAGTACGGGACTGAGGGCTGAGCAGTTCTTC.

This chain uses TRBV7-9 with TRBJ1-4, with TRBD1 matching 7 bases. Germline CDR1 reads SEHNR; CDR2 reads FQNEAQ (reference sequence). The CDR3 extends over 15 amino acids. V dropped 2 bases and J dropped 8; count of bases not matched to a gene: 8. CDR3 DNA sequence: TGTGCCAGCAGCTTATCGCAGGGGGTCGGGGAAAAACTGTTTTTT. Protein sequence: CASSLSQGVGEKLFF.